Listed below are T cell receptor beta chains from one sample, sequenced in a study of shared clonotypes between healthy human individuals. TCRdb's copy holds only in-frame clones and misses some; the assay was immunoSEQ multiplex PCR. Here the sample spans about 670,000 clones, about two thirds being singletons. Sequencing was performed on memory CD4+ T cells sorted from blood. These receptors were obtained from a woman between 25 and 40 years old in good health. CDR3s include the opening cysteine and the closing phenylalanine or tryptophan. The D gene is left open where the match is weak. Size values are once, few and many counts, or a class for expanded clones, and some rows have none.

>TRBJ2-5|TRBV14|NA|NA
TGTGCCAGCAACCACCTTGCGGGGGCCCAAGAGACCCAGTACTTC
CASNHLAGAQETQYF
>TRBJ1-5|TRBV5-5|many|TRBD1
TGTGCCAGCAGTTCAACAGGGGGCAGTCAGCCCCAGCATTTT
CASSSTGGSQPQHF
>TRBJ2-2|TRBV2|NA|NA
TGTGCCAGCGGCAGCCCGAACACCGGGGAGCTGTTTTTT
CASGSPNTGELFF
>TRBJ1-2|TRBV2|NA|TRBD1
TGTGCCAGCAGTCCCGACAGGGACCATGGCTACACCTTC
CASSPDRDHGYTF
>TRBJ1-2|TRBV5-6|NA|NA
TGTGCCAGCAGCTTGGCGGGTGTACAGGGATGGATCAGTGGCTACACCTTC
CASSLAGVQGWISGYTF
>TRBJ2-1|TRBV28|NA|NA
TGTGCCAGCAGTTTGTTGTTGTGGGACAATGAGCAGTTCTTC
CASSLLLWDNEQFF
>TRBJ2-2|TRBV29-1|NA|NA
TGCAGCGTTGGGAGGGGCATGGAGAACACCGGGGAGCTGTTTTTT
CSVGRGMENTGELFF
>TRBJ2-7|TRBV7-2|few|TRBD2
TGTGCCAGCAGCTTAGCCGGGACTAGCGACTACGAGCAGTACTTC
CASSLAGTSDYEQYF
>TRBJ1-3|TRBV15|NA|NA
TGTGCCACCAGCAGAGAAGGGGTGGACACCATATATTTT
CATSREGVDTIYF
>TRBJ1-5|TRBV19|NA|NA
TGTGCCAGTACCACACAAGAGGGGCGGCAGCAGCCCCAGCATTTT
CASTTQEGRQQPQHF
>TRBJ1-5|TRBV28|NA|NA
TGTGCCAGCAGCCCGCGAGGGGTAGTAGGGAATCAGCCCCAGCATTTT
CASSPRGVVGNQPQHF
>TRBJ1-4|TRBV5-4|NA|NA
TGTGCCAGCAGCCCCGGGGGTGGGGGAACTGGTGAAAAACTGTTTTTT
CASSPGGGGTGEKLFF
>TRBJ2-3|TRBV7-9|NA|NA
TGTGCCAGCAGCTTAGATAGGCGATCTAGCACAGATACGCAGTATTTT
CASSLDRRSSTDTQYF